This record looks at one TCR beta chain sequence and its context. Antigen unknown. Scientists ran DNA taken from cultured CD4+ T cells through the Oncomine TCR Beta short-read assay for sequencing. MiXCR, applied by TCRdb to the PCR reads, yields one record per CDR3 protein. The data hold under 20,000 distinct CDR3 sequences, with roughly 40% observed a single time. This record comes from a study of vaccination and CD4 T cells after COVID-19. Overall study: Investigators stimulated cells with overlapping spike peptides drawn from SARS-CoV-2, HCoV-NL63, HCoV-OC43 and HCoV-229E. Study-wide points: Researchers report that a median approximately 86% of reactive clones in convalescent patients surfaced only post-vaccination.

Sample treatment: approximately 9-day PBMC culture with coronavirus spike peptide pools or control peptides (ViraFEST assay). Germline loops: CDR1 SQVTM, CDR2 ANQGSEA. V lost 8 bases and J lost 3, with 14 bases in between. This CDR3 region has 13 residues. The chain is built from TRBV29-1 and TRBJ2-4; unclear D gene. This clonotype was obtained from a human donor who had recovered from COVID-19. The material was CD4+ T cells from blood, cultured in vitro, obtained before SARS-CoV-2 vaccination. The CDR3 nucleotides are TGCAGCCGACGGGTACTGGACAAAAACATTCAGTACTTC. This sequence encodes CSRRVLDKNIQYF.